This T cell receptor beta chain appears in the sequencing data of a study of human T cells and chemical hapten exposure. Whole-study context: Enrolled patients were predominantly female and had alopecia areata, totalis or universalis.

TCRdb recomputed calls from the RACE reads with MiXCR, one row per CDR3 protein. The top ten clones hold approximately 1.4% of a sample with about 80,000 distinct CDR3 sequences, 9% to 12% of them seen once. Described time point: patch test 1, 2 weeks after DPC sensitization. The treatment was: therapeutic diphenylcyclopropenone sensitization with weekly scalp DPC. The V gene's germline CDR1 is SNHLY and CDR2 FYNNEI. The germline V and J ends were trimmed by 1 base and 3 bases, with 6 bases remaining between them. The CDR3 sequence is 13 residues long. The sample here was whole blood, taken in connection with sensitization to the hapten diphenylcyclopropenone (DPC). V gene TRBV2 combines with J gene TRBJ1-2; weak D call: TRBD1 (5 bases). This clonotype was obtained from a woman aged 45-65 years with alopecia areata. Some clones in this sample may be carry-over from other donors' samples. DNA for the CDR3: TGTGCCAGCAGTGAAGTGGGGGACTATGGCTACACCTTC. This translates into CASSEVGDYGYTF. The full variable domain, rest sourced from reference TRBV2 and TRBJ1-2, is EPEVTQTPSHQVTQMGQEVILRCVPISNHLYFYWYRQILGQKVEFLVSFYNNEISEKSEIFDDQFSVERPDGSNFTLKIRSTKLEDSAMYFCASSEVGDYGYTFGSGTRLTVV.